The 13 T cell receptor beta chains in this list originate from one sample, sequenced in a study of Graves' ophthalmopathy and Graves' hyperthyroidism. Investigators amplified TCR beta CDR3 regions from RNA transcripts. First-round RT-PCR with HTBI primers preceded a second-round multiplex PCR. TCRdb independently ran MiXCR on the multiplex PCR reads; one entry per CDR3 protein. Of 200,000 to 300,000 distinct CDR3 sequences in the sample, around 50% were seen once. The sequenced sample was peripheral blood. These receptors all come from an adult man with Graves' ophthalmopathy.

This clonotype was counted a few times. The chain carries TRBV7-8 and TRBJ1-2, with D possibly TRBD1 on 6 matching bases. V was trimmed by 5 bases and J by 4 bases, leaving 14 bases between them. The CDR3 spans 14 residues. CDR1 SGHVS and CDR2 FQNEAQ come from the germline V gene. In DNA, the CDR3 is TGTGCCAGCAGCCCAGGACGAGGGGGCTATGGCTACACCTTC. The encoded protein is CASSPGRGGYGYTF.

The V gene is TRBV9, the J gene TRBJ1-1; 10 bases match TRBD1. This CDR3 region has 14 residues. Losses at the gene ends were 4 bases for V and 10 bases for J; bases not matched to a gene: 10. Germline V gene data show CDR1 as SGDLS and CDR2 as YYNGEE. The CDR3 bases are TGTGCCAGCAGCCAATCTGGGACAGGGGATTTAGCTTTCTTT. It specifies CASSQSGTGDLAFF.

The chain carries TRBV7-9 and TRBJ2-7; D remains unclear. Looked up from germline, CDR1 is SEHNR and CDR2 is FQNEAQ (reference sequence). Trimming cost V 2 bases and J 3 bases, with 14 bases left between them. The CDR3 length is 15 residues. The CDR3 DNA is TGTGCCAGCAGCTTAAAGGCCGATCACTTCTACGAGCAGTACTTC. Its translation is CASSLKADHFYEQYF.

The V gene is TRBV10-3, the J gene TRBJ2-2; 13 bases are a match to TRBD2. CDR1 and CDR2 from the germline V gene are ENHRY and SYGVKD. The CDR3 totals 19 residues. With V trimmed by 2 bases and J by 0 bases, 6 bases remained unmatched. The CDR3 loop reads CAISESRLAGGPNTGELFF. The CDR3 DNA sequence: TGTGCCATCAGTGAGAGCAGACTAGCGGGAGGACCGAACACCGGGGAGCTGTTTTTT.

The chain joins TRBV10-1 to TRBJ2-5; D is ambiguous. Germline CDR1 is WNHNN and CDR2 is SYGVQD (reference sequence). V was trimmed by 0 bases and J by 7 bases, leaving 12 bases between them. The CDR3 covers 14 residues. DNA of the CDR3: TGCGCCAGCAGTGAGTCTCGGGCGAAAGGGACCCAGTACTTC. This gives the protein CASSESRAKGTQYF.

This clonotype occurred a few times. This rearrangement joins TRBV2 to TRBJ1-2, with D possibly TRBD1 on 5 matching bases. CDR1 is SNHLY and CDR2 is FYNNEI in the germline V gene. Trimming left V 2 bases short and J 4 bases short, with 8 bases between. The CDR3 has 13 residues. The CDR3 DNA is TGTGCCAGCAGTGAATGGGGGGTCTATGGCTACACCTTC. This gives the protein CASSEWGVYGYTF.

V is TRBV2 and J is TRBJ1-2; D is perhaps TRBD1 (5 bases). Trimming removed 8 bases from V and 0 bases from J, with 16 bases in between. CDR3 size: 15 residues. Germline V CDR1 and CDR2: SNHLY, FYNNEI. CDR3 sequence: CASPGGRLPNYGYTF. The CDR3 nucleotides are TGTGCCAGCCCCGGGGGACGACTTCCTAACTATGGCTACACCTTC.

Regarding this clonotype: One end of the junction fails to match germline, which may point to a read error. The chain links TRBV7-9 to TRBJ2-7; D gene uncertain. The CDR3 covers 13 residues. Per germline, CDR1 SEHNR and CDR2 FQNEAQ (reference sequence). The CDR3 is CASSQGDLYEQYF. The CDR3 DNA reads as TGCGCCAGCAGCCAAGGTGACCTCTACGAGCAGTACTTC.

CDR3: CASTWTGQVQYF. CDR3 coding DNA: TGTGCCAGCACTTGGACGGGTCAGGTGCAGTACTTC. This rearrangement joins TRBV2 to TRBJ2-7, with unresolved D. Germline loops: CDR1 SNHLY, CDR2 FYNNEI. Deletions cut 7 bases from V and 9 bases from J, with 16 bases between. The CDR3 is made up of 12 amino acids.

The chain combines TRBV29-1 with TRBJ1-1, with 12 positions matching TRBD1. The CDR3 loop spans 13 amino acids. CDR1 and CDR2 from the germline V gene are SQVTM and ANQGSEA. J lost 10 bases, V lost 7 bases, and 10 bases had no gene match. For the CDR3, the DNA is TGCAGCGCCATTCCGGGACAGGGGGCGGTAGCTTTCTTT. As protein: CSAIPGQGAVAFF. Full variable domain (remainder filled in from reference TRBV29-1 and TRBJ1-1): SAVISQKPSRDICQRGTSLTIQCQVDSQVTMMFWYRQQPGQSLTLIATANQGSEATYESGFVIDKFPISRPNLTFSTLTVSNMSPEDSSIYLCSAIPGQGAVAFFGQGTRLTVV.

This clonotype was seen only a few times. V gene TRBV7-3 combines with J gene TRBJ2-7; the match to TRBD2 covers 13 bases. This CDR3 comprises 15 residues. Germline V lookup: CDR1 SGHTA, CDR2 FQGTGA. V was pared by 5 bases and J by 7 bases, with 8 bases of the junction left unmatched. The CDR3: CASSMGLAGLEEQYF. The CDR3 DNA is TGTGCCAGCAGCATGGGACTAGCGGGGTTGGAAGAGCAGTACTTC.

This clonotype was recorded a few times. The chain combines TRBV4-1 with TRBJ2-7, with 9 nucleotides matching TRBD2. Germline loops: CDR1 MGHRA, CDR2 YSYEKL. V lost 1 base to trimming and J lost 4 bases; unmatched junction nucleotides: 2. The CDR3 is 14 residues long. The CDR3 spells CASSQVAGEYEQYF. CDR3 DNA sequence: TGCGCCAGCAGCCAAGTAGCGGGAGAATACGAGCAGTACTTC.

The CDR3 loop reads CSVPTGGLTEAFF. As DNA, the CDR3 is TGCAGTGTCCCGACAGGGGGACTCACTGAAGCTTTCTTT. The genes are TRBV20-1 and TRBJ1-1; 9 positions agree with TRBD1. Looked up from germline, CDR1 is DFQATT and CDR2 is SNEGSKA (reference sequence). This CDR3 has 13 residues. V was pared by 7 bases and J by 4 bases, with 7 bases of the junction left unmatched.